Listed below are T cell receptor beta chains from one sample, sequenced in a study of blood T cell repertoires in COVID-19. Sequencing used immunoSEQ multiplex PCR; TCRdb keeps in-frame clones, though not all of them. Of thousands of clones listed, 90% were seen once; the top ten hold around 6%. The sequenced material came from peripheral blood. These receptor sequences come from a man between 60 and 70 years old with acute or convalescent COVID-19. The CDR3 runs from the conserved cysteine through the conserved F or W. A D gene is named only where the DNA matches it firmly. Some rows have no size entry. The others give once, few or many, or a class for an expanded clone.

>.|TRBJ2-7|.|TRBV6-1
TGTGCCAGCAGTGAAACCCCTGAGCCCTACGAGCAGTACTTC
CASSETPEPYEQYF
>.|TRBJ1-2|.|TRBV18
TGTGCCAGCTCACCACGGGCAGAGTACTATGGCTACACCTTC
CASSPRAEYYGYTF
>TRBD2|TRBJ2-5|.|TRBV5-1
TGCGCCAGCAGCCACGGGACTAGCGGGGTTTACCAAGAGACCCAGTACTTC
CASSHGTSGVYQETQYF
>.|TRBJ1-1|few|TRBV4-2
TGTGCCAGCAGCCAAGCCGGGGGTAACACTGAAGCTTTCTTT
CASSQAGGNTEAFF
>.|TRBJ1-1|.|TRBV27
TGTGCCAGCAGTTTACGCGGGGATTACACTGAAGCTTTCTTT
CASSLRGDYTEAFF
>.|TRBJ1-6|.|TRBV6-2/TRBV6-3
TGTGCCAGCAGCCCCGGGAGGATCGAAAATTCACCCCTCCACTTT
CASSPGRIENSPLHF
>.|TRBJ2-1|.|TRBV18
TGTGCCAGCTTCTCGGGTTTCGCCTACAATGAGCAGTTCTTC
CASFSGFAYNEQFF
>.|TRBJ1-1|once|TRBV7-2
TGTGCCAGCAGCTTAGACGCGCAGGGGAACACTGAAGCTTTCTTT
CASSLDAQGNTEAFF
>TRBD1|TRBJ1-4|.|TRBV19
TGTGCCAGTAGGCAACGAACAGGGGCTCTTAATGAAAAACTGTTTTTT
CASRQRTGALNEKLFF
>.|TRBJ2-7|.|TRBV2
TGTGCCAGCAGTGATTCCGCCTACGAGCAGTACTTC
CASSDSAYEQYF
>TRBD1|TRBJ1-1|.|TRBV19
TGTGCCAGTAGTTTCGGACAGGGTCGGAATCGGTTAACTGAAGCTTTCTTT
CASSFGQGRNRLTEAFF
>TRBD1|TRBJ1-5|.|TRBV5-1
TGCGCCAGCAGCTTTGGGGACAGGGCTAATCAGCCCCAGCATTTT
CASSFGDRANQPQHF
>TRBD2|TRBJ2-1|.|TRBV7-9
TGTGCCAGCAGCTTAGTGGGGGGACCGGGACTACCGTTGACCGATGAGCAGTTCTTC
CASSLVGGPGLPLTDEQFF
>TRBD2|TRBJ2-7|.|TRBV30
TGTGCCTGGAGTGCCGTCCTAGCGGGAAATCACGAGCAGTACTTC
CAWSAVLAGNHEQYF
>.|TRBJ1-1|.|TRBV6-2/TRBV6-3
TGTGCCAGCAGTTCCCACAGGGCGAACACTGAAGCTTTCTTT
CASSSHRANTEAFF
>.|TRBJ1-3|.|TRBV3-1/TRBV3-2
TGTGCCAGCAGCCAAGGGGGCATCCTGTTCTCTGGAAACACCATATATTTT
CASSQGGILFSGNTIYF
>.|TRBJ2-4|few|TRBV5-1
TGCGCCAGCAGCTTACAATCAATCAGGGGAAACATTCAGTACTTC
CASSLQSIRGNIQYF
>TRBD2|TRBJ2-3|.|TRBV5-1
TGCGCCAGCAGCAGTCGGGAGGGGCGCACAGATACGCAGTATTTT
CASSSREGRTDTQYF
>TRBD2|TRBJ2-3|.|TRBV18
TGTGCCAGCTCACCTGGGACTAGCGGGAGCGCAGATACGCAGTATTTT
CASSPGTSGSADTQYF
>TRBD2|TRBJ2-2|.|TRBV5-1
TGCGCCAGCAACACGGTCGGGAGGGCCGGCACCGGGGAGCTGTTTTTT
CASNTVGRAGTGELFF
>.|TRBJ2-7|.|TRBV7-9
TGTGCCAGCAGCTTAGCGACAGGTTCCCTACTCGAGCAGTACTTC
CASSLATGSLLEQYF
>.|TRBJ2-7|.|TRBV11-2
TGTGCCAGCAGCTTACCCGATGGGGGGTCCTACGAGCAGTACTTC
CASSLPDGGSYEQYF
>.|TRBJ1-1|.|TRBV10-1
TGCGCCAGCAGTGACCCAGGGGAGTACACTGAAGCTTTCTTT
CASSDPGEYTEAFF
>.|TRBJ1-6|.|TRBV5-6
TGTGCCAGCAGCCCACCTTCCGGTGCACCCCTCCACTTT
CASSPPSGAPLHF
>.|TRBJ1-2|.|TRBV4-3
TGCGCCAGCAGCCAGGTTCAGGGCAGCCCCCTTGGCTACACCTTC
CASSQVQGSPLGYTF
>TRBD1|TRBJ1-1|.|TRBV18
TGTGCCAGCTCACCACGGACAGGGGGAGGGATGAACACTGAAGCTTTCTTT
CASSPRTGGGMNTEAFF
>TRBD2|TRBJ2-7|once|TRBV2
TGTGCCAGCAGGCCCGGGACTAGCGGGAGGAACGAGCAGTACTTC
CASRPGTSGRNEQYF
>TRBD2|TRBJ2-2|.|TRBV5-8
TGTGCCAGCAGCTTGGTTCCAGCGGGAGGGCCCGGGGAGCTGTTTTTT
CASSLVPAGGPGELFF
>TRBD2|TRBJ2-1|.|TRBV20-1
TGCAGTGCTAGTTCCGGGGAGGGCTACAATGAGCAGTTCTTC
CSASSGEGYNEQFF
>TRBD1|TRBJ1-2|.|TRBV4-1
TGCGCCAGCAGCCAAGACACCCGGGCCCTTAGACAGGGAAGCTACACCTTC
CASSQDTRALRQGSYTF
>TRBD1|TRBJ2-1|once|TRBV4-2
TGTGCCAGCAGCCTCCTCGGGACAGGGGGAAGGGATGAGCAGTTCTTC
CASSLLGTGGRDEQFF
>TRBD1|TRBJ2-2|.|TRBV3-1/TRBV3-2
TGTGCCAGCAGCCGGACAGGGACGACCACCGGGGAGCTGTTTTTT
CASSRTGTTTGELFF
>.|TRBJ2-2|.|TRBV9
TGTGCCAGCAGCCCGGTCCAGGGAGGCGTGCTGTTTTTT
CASSPVQGGVLFF
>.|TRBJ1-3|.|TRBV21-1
TGTGCCAGCAGCAACTCCTGGGCAGGAACACCATCCTTAAGCCCCTCTGGAAACACCATATATTTT
CASSNSWAGTPSLSPSGNTIYF
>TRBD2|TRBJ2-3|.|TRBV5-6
TGTGCCAGCACCAACGGGGGGGCCAGGAGTACGCAGTATTTT
CASTNGGARSTQYF
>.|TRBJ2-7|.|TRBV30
TGTGCCTGGAGTGCCTCGGTAAGGGGCGAGCAGTACTTC
CAWSASVRGEQYF
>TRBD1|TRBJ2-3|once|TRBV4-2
TGTGCCAGCAGCCAAGCCAACAGGGGAGATACGCAGTATTTT
CASSQANRGDTQYF
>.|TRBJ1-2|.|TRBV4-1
TGCGCCAGCAGCCAAGACAGGGCAGCATCTAACTATGGCTACACCTTC
CASSQDRAASNYGYTF
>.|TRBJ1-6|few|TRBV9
TGTGCCAGCAGCCCCCGCGGGGGGATCAATTCACCCCTCCACTTT
CASSPRGGINSPLHF
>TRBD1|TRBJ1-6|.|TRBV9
TGTGCCAGCAGCGAGCGGACAGGGCAGAATTCACCCCTCCACTTT
CASSERTGQNSPLHF
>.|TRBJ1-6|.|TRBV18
TGTGCCAGCTCACGGGCGGGGGAACGTTCACCCCTCCACTTT
CASSRAGERSPLHF
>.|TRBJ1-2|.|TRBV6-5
TGTGCCAGCAAACCTGCCGGGACACAGAGTTATGGCTACACCTTC
CASKPAGTQSYGYTF
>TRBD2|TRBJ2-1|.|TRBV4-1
TGCGCCAGCAGCAACCGACTAGCGGGAGGGCTAAATGAGCAGTTCTTC
CASSNRLAGGLNEQFF
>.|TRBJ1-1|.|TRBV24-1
TGTGCCACCAGTGAAGGGGCTGGGACTGAAGCTTTCTTT
CATSEGAGTEAFF
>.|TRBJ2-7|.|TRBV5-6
TGTGCCAGCAGCCCTTGGGGCAGAACCTACGAGCAGTACTTC
CASSPWGRTYEQYF
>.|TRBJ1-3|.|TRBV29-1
TGCAGCGTTGATGACAGGAGATCTGGAAACACCATATATTTT
CSVDDRRSGNTIYF
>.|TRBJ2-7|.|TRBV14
TGTGCCAGCAGCCCCCCCGGTGTTAGCGGCTACGAGCAGTACTTC
CASSPPGVSGYEQYF
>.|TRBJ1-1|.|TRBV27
TGTGCCAGCAGCCTTCACAGGGCTACTGAAGCTTTCTTT
CASSLHRATEAFF
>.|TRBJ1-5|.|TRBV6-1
TGTGCCAGCAGTGAGCTGCTATATAGCAATCAGCCCCAGCATTTT
CASSELLYSNQPQHF
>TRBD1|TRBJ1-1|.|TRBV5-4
TGTGCCAGCCGACCCCAGGGGGGCATAGCGAACACTGAAGCTTTCTTT
CASRPQGGIANTEAFF
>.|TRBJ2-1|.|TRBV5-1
TGCGCCAGCAGCGGTGAGGGGGGAGGGTATGAGCAGTTCTTC
CASSGEGGGYEQFF
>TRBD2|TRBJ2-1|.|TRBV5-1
TGCGCCAGCAGCTCCGGGACTAGCTCCTACAATGAGCAGTTCTTC
CASSSGTSSYNEQFF
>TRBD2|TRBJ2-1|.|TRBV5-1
TGCGCCACCACTAGCGGGGGGCCCCTCAATGAGCAGTTCTTC
CATTSGGPLNEQFF